This T cell receptor beta chain derives from a study of shared clonotypes between healthy human individuals. The germline V gene has CDR1 SGHVS and CDR2 FNYEAQ. The length of the CDR3 is 20 residues. After removal of 1 base from V and 1 base from J, the junction contained 9 bases not matched to a gene. This was a deep-level run. Assay used: immunoSEQ multiplex PCR; TCRdb lists only in-frame clones, some missing. The data show over a million clones, with approximately 97% seen just once and roughly 1.1% held by the top ten. Sequenced input: naive CD4+ T cells sorted from blood. Subset noted: CD45RA+ positively selected. The chain employs TRBV7-6 and TRBJ2-6, with TRBD1 identical over 11 bases. The clonotype was recovered from a man younger than 40 in good health. The CDR3 loop reads CASSLGGPGTGGSGANVLTF. CDR3 sequence (DNA): TGTGCCAGCAGCTTAGGGGGCCCCGGGACAGGGGGTTCTGGGGCCAACGTCCTGACTTTC.